Reported below is one T cell receptor beta chain. The identical CDR3 is also encoded by other nucleotide sequences in the sample. The sample belongs to a study of shared clonotypes between healthy human individuals. Germline CDR1 SGHTA, CDR2 FQGTGA. The CDR3 length is 15 residues. V was pared by 4 bases and J by 3 bases, with 2 bases of the junction left unmatched. The authors' processing: For the immunoSEQ data, sequences were junction-only without quality scores, so filtering differed. Method: immunoSEQ multiplex PCR; TCRdb's copy keeps in-frame clones and lacks some. That table furnishes V, J and clone size, whereas the DNA furnished D and trimming. The table lists roughly 500,000 clones, 95% to 97% of them singletons.

Material: naive CD4+ T cells sorted from blood. Subset of the sample: CD45RA+ positively selected. The rearrangement uses TRBV7-3 and TRBJ2-1; 11 positions agree with TRBD2. The TCR was taken from a young woman in good health. The CDR3 bases are TGTGCCAGCAGCTCCACTAGCGGGAGCTACAATGAGCAGTTCTTC. Translating gives CASSSTSGSYNEQFF.